The 18 T cell receptor beta chains reported below all come from one sample, sequenced in a study of technical replicates of blood from a handful of donors. The data were produced by immunoSEQ multiplex PCR, yet TCRdb's version contains in-frame clones alone and is incomplete. The sample has approximately 73,000 clones, about 92% seen once; the top ten hold 0.25%. Sequencing was carried out using T cells isolated from PBMCs. Source of these receptors: a human donor in good health.

J is TRBJ2-5 and V is TRBV6-5, with 7 bases identical to TRBD1. This CDR3 has 14 residues. Germline CDR1 is MNHEY and CDR2 is SVGAGI. The trim removed 6 bases at V and 5 bases at J, leaving 9 bases unmatched. In DNA form, the CDR3 reads TGTGCCAGCAGCAACCCGGGACAGTCGGAGACCCAGTACTTC. It codes for CASSNPGQSETQYF.

V usage is TRBV9 and J usage is TRBJ1-4; D is unresolved. The V and J ends lost 4 bases and 7 bases respectively, with 26 bases between them. Germline V gene data show CDR1 as SGDLS and CDR2 as YYNGEE. The CDR3 runs to 18 residues. The CDR3 is CASSLGPGPTLRGEKLFF. CDR3 in DNA: TGTGCCAGCAGCCTAGGCCCTGGACCCACCCTACGGGGTGAAAAACTGTTTTTT.

The rearrangement joins TRBV29-1 to TRBJ1-1; TRBD1 aligns across 10 bases. CDR3 length: 13 residues. Losses at the gene ends were 7 bases for V and 7 bases for J; bases not matched to a gene: 9. The germline V gene has CDR1 SQVTM and CDR2 ANQGSEA. The CDR3 DNA reads TGCAGCGCTGGCCGGGACAGGGGTGTTGAAGCTTTCTTT. Translating gives CSAGRDRGVEAFF. Full variable domain (outside the CDR3, taken from reference TRBV29-1 and TRBJ1-1): SAVISQKPSRDICQRGTSLTIQCQVDSQVTMMFWYRQQPGQSLTLIATANQGSEATYESGFVIDKFPISRPNLTFSTLTVSNMSPEDSSIYLCSAGRDRGVEAFFGQGTRLTVV.

This clone was detected only once. This chain uses TRBV5-6 with TRBJ2-7, with D possibly matching TRBD1 (8 bases). Germline loops: CDR1 SGHDT, CDR2 YYEEEE. Trimming left V 4 bases short and J 4 bases short, with 15 bases between. The length of the CDR3 is 14 residues. CDR3 bases: TGTGCCAGCAGCGCAGCGGGACAGGTTTACGAGCAGTACTTC. This gives the protein CASSAAGQVYEQYF.

The chain combines TRBV7-2 with TRBJ2-7; TRBD2 aligns across 7 bases. Germline V lookup: CDR1 SGHTA, CDR2 FQGNSA. The CDR3 is 15 residues long. V lost 2 bases and J lost 2; bases outside the gene matches: 6. In DNA form, the CDR3 reads TGTGCCAGCAGCTTAACCACGGGACTACCCTACGAGCAGTACTTC. It encodes CASSLTTGLPYEQYF.

This rearrangement joins TRBV5-1 to TRBJ1-6; 9 positions match TRBD1. The CDR3 is 15 residues long. Looked up from germline, CDR1 is SGHRS and CDR2 is YFSETQ. The ends lost 0 bases at V and 7 bases at J; junction bases unmatched: 2. The CDR3 DNA is TGCGCCAGCAGCTTGGTGGGGACAGGGAATTCACCCCTCCACTTT. It yields the protein CASSLVGTGNSPLHF.

The chain links TRBV6-5 to TRBJ1-5, with D hard to call. The CDR3 consists of 9 residues. Per the germline V gene, CDR1 is MNHEY and CDR2 is SVGAGI. V lost 11 bases to trimming and J lost 6 bases, with 5 bases between them. The CDR3 sequence: CAAGQPQHF. The CDR3 bases are TGTGCCGCCGGTCAGCCCCAGCATTTT.

This clone was seen just once. The genes are TRBV11-2 and TRBJ1-1; D gene ambiguous. The CDR3 has 12 amino acids. V lost 6 bases and J lost 4, with 9 bases in between. Germline V gene data show CDR1 as SGHAT and CDR2 as FQNNGV. DNA for the CDR3: TGTGCCAGCAGTAACCGGGGCACTGAAGCTTTCTTT. Protein product: CASSNRGTEAFF.

The V and J genes are TRBV5-1 and TRBJ1-2, with 7 bases fitting TRBD1. Germline V gene lookup returns CDR1 SGHRS and CDR2 YFSETQ. CDR3 length: 15 residues. The V segment lost 4 bases and the J segment 0 bases; nucleotides outside the gene matches: 6. CDR3 in amino acids: CASSLTGHSNYGYTF. DNA of the CDR3: TGCGCCAGCAGCCTGACAGGGCACTCTAACTATGGCTACACCTTC.

The chain employs TRBV5-1 and TRBJ2-7; 10 bases line up with TRBD1. The junction had 3 bases not matched to a gene; V was cut back by 1 base and J by 2 bases. The CDR3 consists of 15 residues. Germline-derived CDR1 and CDR2 are SGHRS and YFSETQ. This chain's CDR3 is CASSLFGTGAYEQYF. For the CDR3, the DNA is TGCGCCAGCAGCTTGTTTGGGACAGGGGCCTACGAGCAGTACTTC. Complete variable domain (other parts from reference TRBV5-1 and TRBJ2-7): KAGVTQTPRYLIKTRGQQVTLSCSPISGHRSVSWYQQTPGQGLQFLFEYFSETQRNKGNFPGRFSGRQFSNSRSEMNVSTLELGDSALYLCASSLFGTGAYEQYFGPGTRLTVT.

The V gene is TRBV7-2, the J gene TRBJ2-5; 8 nucleotides agree with TRBD2. This CDR3 contains 15 residues. The trim removed 1 base at V and 5 bases at J, leaving 6 bases unmatched. Germline V gene data show CDR1 as SGHTA and CDR2 as FQGNSA. In nucleotides, the CDR3 is TGTGCCAGCAGCTTAGGGAGCGGGAGTGGGGAGACCCAGTACTTC. Translation gives CASSLGSGSGETQYF.

V is TRBV7-2 and J is TRBJ2-3, with 7 bases identical to TRBD2. Germline loops: CDR1 SGHTA, CDR2 FQGNSA. The CDR3 has 17 residues. The junction had 11 bases not matched to a gene; V was cut back by 1 base and J by 4 bases. The CDR3 is CASSLDAGGGKADTQYF. Here the CDR3 DNA reads TGTGCCAGCAGCTTAGACGCCGGGGGAGGGAAAGCAGATACGCAGTATTTT.

CDR3 nucleotides: TGTGCCAGTGTACAGGGACGCACAGATACGCAGTATTTT. It yields the protein CASVQGRTDTQYF. The chain carries TRBV19 and TRBJ2-3; TRBD1 is a possible D gene (6 bases). The CDR3 contains 13 residues. Trimming left V 8 bases short and J 1 base short, with 10 bases between. Germline V CDR1 and CDR2: LNHDA, SQIVND (reference sequence).

V gene TRBV15 combines with J gene TRBJ1-2; a possible D gene is TRBD1 (5 bases). The CDR3 runs 14 residues. The V end was cut by 0 bases, the J end by 8 bases, with 13 bases between. Germline V gene lookup returns CDR1 LNHNV and CDR2 YYDKDF (reference sequence). The CDR3 here is CATSRDSQGLGYTF. Written as DNA, the CDR3 is TGTGCCACCAGCAGAGACTCGCAGGGTTTAGGCTACACCTTC. Looking up the rest from reference TRBV15 and TRBJ1-2 gives the full variable domain: DAMVIQNPRYQVTQFGKPVTLSCSQTLNHNVMYWYQQKSSQAPKLLFHYYDKDFNNEADTPDNFQSRRPNTSFCFLDIRSPGLGDTAMYLCATSRDSQGLGYTFGSGTRLTVV.

The genes are TRBV7-9 and TRBJ2-5, with D perhaps TRBD2 (5 bases). This CDR3 contains 12 residues. The germline gives CDR1 SEHNR, CDR2 FQNEAQ (reference sequence). The V end was cut by 5 bases, the J end by 6 bases, with 10 bases between. In DNA form, the CDR3 reads TGTGCCAGCAGCCCACCTAGCCAGACCCAGTACTTC. It yields the protein CASSPPSQTQYF.

The chain is built from TRBV7-3 and TRBJ2-1; 9 bases are a match to TRBD1. CDR3 size: 16 residues. The V segment lost 6 bases and the J segment 1 base; nucleotides outside the gene matches: 7. Looked up from germline, CDR1 is SGHTA and CDR2 is FQGTGA. The CDR3 coding sequence is TGTGCCAGCAGTCGACAGGGGGGGGCTTCCTACAATGAGCAGTTCTTC. Translating gives CASSRQGGASYNEQFF.

This rearrangement joins TRBV4-1 to TRBJ2-1; possible D gene TRBD1, 6 bases. The CDR3 is 14 residues long. Germline V CDR1 and CDR2: MGHRA, YSYEKL. Between the trimmed V and J ends, which lost 4 bases and 8 bases, there was a span of 15 bases. CDR3 DNA: TGCGCCAGCAGCCTTAACCGGGACATACATGAGCAGTTCTTC. This translates into CASSLNRDIHEQFF.

V and J are TRBV2 and TRBJ1-4, with D uncertain. The CDR3 spans 15 residues. The V end was cut by 11 bases, the J end by 4 bases, with 20 bases between. CDR1 is SNHLY and CDR2 is FYNNEI in the germline V gene. In DNA form, the CDR3 reads TGTGCCGGAGGAAGGTTGGGGTTGGGTAATGAAAAACTGTTTTTT. It yields the protein CAGGRLGLGNEKLFF.